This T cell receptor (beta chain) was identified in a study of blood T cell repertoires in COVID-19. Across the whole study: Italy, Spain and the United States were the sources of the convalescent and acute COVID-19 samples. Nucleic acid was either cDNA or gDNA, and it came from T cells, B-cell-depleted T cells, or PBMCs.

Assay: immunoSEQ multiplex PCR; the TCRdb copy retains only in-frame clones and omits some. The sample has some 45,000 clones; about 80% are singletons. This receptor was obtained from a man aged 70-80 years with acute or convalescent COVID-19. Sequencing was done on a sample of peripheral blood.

The CDR3 DNA reads TGTGCCAGCAGTGCGGACCGGACAGAAGGAAACACCATATATTTT. Translated, it gives CASSADRTEGNTIYF. The chain employs TRBV2 and TRBJ1-3; perhaps TRBD1 as D (6 bases). Per germline, CDR1 SNHLY and CDR2 FYNNEI. The CDR3 runs to 15 residues. With 4 bases removed from V and 4 bases from J, the gap between germline ends came to 14 bases. Combining the CDR3 with reference TRBV2 and TRBJ1-3 gives the whole variable domain EPEVTQTPSHQVTQMGQEVILRCVPISNHLYFYWYRQILGQKVEFLVSFYNNEISEKSEIFDDQFSVERPDGSNFTLKIRSTKLEDSAMYFCASSADRTEGNTIYFGEGSWLTVV.